The T cell receptor beta chain described here comes from a study of CD8+ T cells in alopecia areata. Regarding the study as a whole: Possibly because of HLA-related factors, TCR sharing was less clear across patients than in mice.

The CDR3 loop spans 14 amino acids. Germline-derived CDR1 and CDR2 are MNHEY and SVGAGI. V shed 6 bases and J shed 2 bases, with 11 bases lying between them. A few counts support this clone. Its target is unknown. cDNA reverse transcribed from extracted RNA served as the sequencing template. Some clones are missing from TCRdb's copy, which holds only in-frame ones; the method was immunoSEQ multiplex PCR. This repertoire shows some 180,000 clones, roughly 56% found once; its top ten account for over 4%. The specimen sequenced was CD8+ T cells sorted from blood. V usage is TRBV6-5 and J usage is TRBJ1-5; D gene unclear. This TCR was sampled from a human donor in good health. DNA for the CDR3: TGTGCCAGCAGCGCGGGGTGGGGCAATCAGCCCCAGCATTTT. Its translation is CASSAGWGNQPQHF.